One sample yielded the 25 T cell receptor beta chains listed below, sequenced in a study of Ad26.COV2.S vaccination and SARS-CoV-2 variants. Some clones are missing from TCRdb's copy, which holds only in-frame ones; the method was immunoSEQ multiplex PCR. This table has 300,000 to 400,000 clones, 75% to 90% appearing once. Treatment meaning: around 19 received Ad26.COV2.S at low or high dose, single or two shots; several received placebo; per-sample allocation not given. Sampling was done on day 63 after the first vaccine or placebo injection. Here the sequenced sample was peripheral blood, taken in a trial of Ad26.COV2.S vaccine versus placebo. These receptor sequences come from a person between 18 and 65 years old who received the Ad26.COV2.S COVID-19 vaccine or a placebo.

V is TRBV12-3 or TRBV12-4 and J is TRBJ1-5; 7 bases line up with TRBD1. The V segment lost 6 bases and the J segment 5 bases; nucleotides outside the gene matches: 4. CDR3 size: 13 residues. The CDR3 bases are TGTGCCAGCAGCCTGACAGGGCATCAGCCCCAGCATTTT. It encodes CASSLTGHQPQHF.

This clone was seen once. This CDR3 reads CASSLGLLAGPFTDTQYF. The CDR3 DNA follows: TGCGCCAGCAGCTTGGGGCTCCTAGCGGGGCCCTTCACAGATACGCAGTATTTT. The chain uses TRBV5-1 and TRBJ2-3, with 9 positions matching TRBD2. CDR3 length equals 18 residues. Trimming at V came to 0 bases and at J to 2 bases, leaving 10 bases not matched to a gene. The germline V gene encodes CDR1 SGHRS and CDR2 YFSETQ. Variable domain in full (rest from reference TRBV5-1 and TRBJ2-3): KAGVTQTPRYLIKTRGQQVTLSCSPISGHRSVSWYQQTPGQGLQFLFEYFSETQRNKGNFPGRFSGRQFSNSRSEMNVSTLELGDSALYLCASSLGLLAGPFTDTQYFGPGTRLTVL.

The chain carries TRBV14 and TRBJ2-7, with TRBD1 matching 9 bases. Germline trimming cut 4 bases from V and 4 bases from J; bases unmatched to any gene: 8. The CDR3 covers 15 residues. Per germline, CDR1 SGHDN and CDR2 FVKESK. CDR3 sequence: CASSRAGTGTYEQYF. DNA of the CDR3: TGTGCCAGCAGCCGAGCCGGGACAGGGACTTACGAGCAGTACTTC. The full variable domain, its missing parts supplied by reference TRBV14 and TRBJ2-7, is EAGVTQFPSHSVIEKGQTVTLRCDPISGHDNLYWYRRVMGKEIKFLLHFVKESKQDESGMPNNRFLAERTGGTYSTLKVQPAELEDSGVYFCASSRAGTGTYEQYFGPGTRLTVT.

The rearrangement links TRBV5-1 to TRBJ2-5, with TRBD1 identical over 10 bases. The germline CDR1 and CDR2 sequences are SGHRS and YFSETQ. Trimming cost V 5 bases and J 5 bases; bases outside gene matches: 6. The CDR3 is 14 amino acids. As DNA, the CDR3 is TGCGCCAGCAGTCAGACAGGGGGCAGGGAGACCCAGTACTTC. Its translation: CASSQTGGRETQYF.

This chain joins TRBV27 and TRBJ1-1, with D hard to call. Germline lookup yields CDR1 MNHEY and CDR2 SMNVEV (reference sequence). The ends were cut back, 6 bases at V and 3 bases at J, with 11 bases in the middle. The CDR3 contains 13 residues. The CDR3 loop reads CASSTPLDTEAFF. The CDR3 region has the DNA TGTGCCAGCAGCACCCCCCTAGACACTGAAGCTTTCTTT.

CDR3 sequence reads: CASSQGNGPTPTDTQYF. The CDR3 region has the DNA TGTGCCAGCAGCCAAGGAAATGGACCCACACCCACAGATACGCAGTATTTT. This chain joins TRBV4-2 and TRBJ2-3; D uncertain. V shed 1 base and J shed 2 bases, with 16 bases lying between them. Germline CDR1 reads LGHNA; CDR2 reads YNFKEQ. The CDR3 contains 17 residues.

The CDR3 DNA is TGTGCCAGCAGTGAAGGTGGGACAGACAATGAGCAGTTCTTC. As protein: CASSEGGTDNEQFF. This rearrangement joins TRBV25-1 to TRBJ2-1; 7 nucleotides align to TRBD1. Germline lookup yields CDR1 MGHDK and CDR2 SYGVNS. Losses at the gene ends were 2 bases for V and 5 bases for J; bases not matched to a gene: 3. The CDR3 consists of 14 residues.

The chain combines TRBV19 with TRBJ1-1; no reliable D call. Trimming cost V 6 bases and J 0 bases, with 11 bases left between them. CDR3 length equals 14 residues. Per the germline V gene, CDR1 is LNHDA and CDR2 is SQIVND (reference sequence). The CDR3: CASRLELLNTEAFF. The CDR3 DNA is TGTGCCAGTAGACTAGAGTTACTGAACACTGAAGCTTTCTTT.

This clone was observed once. The chain combines TRBV6-5 with TRBJ1-1; perhaps TRBD1 as D (5 bases). This CDR3 is built from 14 residues. The ends were cut back, 10 bases at V and 3 bases at J, with 18 bases in the middle. The germline CDR1 and CDR2 sequences are MNHEY and SVGAGI. CDR3 in DNA: TGTGCCACCACAAGGGGAAGAGGGGACACTGAAGCTTTCTTT. It encodes CATTRGRGDTEAFF.

Only a few counts were recorded for this clone. The chain recombines TRBV11-1 with TRBJ1-5; D uncertain. V was shortened by 2 bases and J by 0 bases, with 2 bases between the two germline ends. Germline V gene sequence: CDR1 SGHAT, CDR2 FQDESV (reference sequence). The CDR3 has 13 residues. CDR3 DNA: TGTGCCAGCAGCTTACATAGCAATCAGCCCCAGCATTTT. Translating it yields CASSLHSNQPQHF.

This clone appeared a single time. The chain combines TRBV7-9 with TRBJ2-2; D not resolved. Trimming shortened V by 8 bases and J by 6 bases, and 16 bases separated the two germline ends. In germline, CDR1 is SEHNR, CDR2 FQNEAQ (reference sequence). CDR3 length equals 14 residues. CDR3 bases: TGTGCCAGCGCTTCCCCGACCATGGCCGGGGAGCTGTTTTTT. Residues: CASASPTMAGELFF.

This clone was seen just once. J is TRBJ1-1 and V is TRBV7-2; D is perhaps TRBD1 (5 bases). Trimming took off 6 bases at V and 1 base at J, with 21 bases between the two ends. Germline CDR1 SGHTA, CDR2 FQGNSA. The CDR3 has 17 amino acids. The CDR3 is CASSYLILGTGNTEAFF. The CDR3 DNA follows: TGTGCCAGCAGTTACTTAATACTAGGGACCGGGAACACTGAAGCTTTCTTT.

The gene calls are TRBV5-5 and TRBJ2-6; D might be TRBD1 or TRBD2, each matching 5 bases. V was shortened by 4 bases and J by 2 bases, with 13 bases between the two germline ends. The CDR3 runs to 16 residues. Germline loops: CDR1 SGHKS, CDR2 YYEKEE (reference sequence). The CDR3 loop reads CASSPEGWTGANVLTF. In DNA, the CDR3 is TGTGCCAGCAGCCCCGAGGGGTGGACTGGGGCCAACGTCCTGACTTTC.

The rearrangement uses TRBV7-2 and TRBJ1-5, with D perhaps TRBD1 (5 bases). V shed 5 bases and J shed 6 bases, with 20 bases lying between them. Germline V gene lookup returns CDR1 SGHTA and CDR2 FQGNSA. The CDR3 contains 16 residues. CDR3 in DNA: TGTGCCAGCAGCCCCATGGGAGGGACGACCAGTCAGCCCCAGCATTTT. Protein sequence: CASSPMGGTTSQPQHF.

The V gene is TRBV29-1, the J gene TRBJ1-1; D not resolved. The germline V and J ends were trimmed by 0 bases and 4 bases, with 15 bases remaining between them. This CDR3 spans 15 amino acids. Germline CDR1 is SQVTM and CDR2 is ANQGSEA. CDR3 sequence reads: CSVEEGGEKGTEAFF. In DNA form, the CDR3 reads TGCAGCGTTGAAGAGGGAGGTGAAAAGGGCACTGAAGCTTTCTTT.

The V and J genes are TRBV7-2 and TRBJ1-2; the match to TRBD1 covers 10 bases. The CDR3 is 17 amino acids. Germline V gene data show CDR1 as SGHTA and CDR2 as FQGNSA. J lost 4 bases, V lost 5 bases, and 13 bases had no gene match. The CDR3 is CASSPQERRTGGYGYTF. The CDR3 nucleotides read TGTGCCAGCAGCCCCCAGGAGAGAAGGACAGGGGGCTATGGCTACACCTTC.

This sequence joins TRBV10-3 and TRBJ2-7; 12 nucleotides match TRBD1. Germline values: CDR1 ENHRY, CDR2 SYGVKD. This CDR3 has 16 amino acids. With V trimmed by 3 bases and J by 6 bases, 9 bases remained unmatched. The CDR3 DNA is TGTGCCATCAGTGACCCCCGGGGACAGGGGGCGTCCGAGCAGTACTTC. Its translation: CAISDPRGQGASEQYF.

Only one count was recorded for this clone. The chain carries TRBV19 and TRBJ1-2; maybe TRBD1 (5 bases). The CDR3 length is 14 residues. Germline V gene lookup returns CDR1 LNHDA and CDR2 SQIVND (reference sequence). The V gene lost 5 bases and the J gene lost 4 bases, with 14 bases spanning the gap. CDR3 region: CASSHTAGTYGYTF. The CDR3 bases are TGTGCCAGTAGTCACACCGCCGGGACCTATGGCTACACCTTC. Combining the CDR3 with reference TRBV19 and TRBJ1-2 gives the whole variable domain DGGITQSPKYLFRKEGQNVTLSCEQNLNHDAMYWYRQDPGQGLRLIYYSQIVNDFQKGDIAEGYSVSREKKESFPLTVTSAQKNPTAFYLCASSHTAGTYGYTFGSGTRLTVV.

CDR3 nucleotide sequence: TGCGCCAGCAGCTTGGCCGCACCTAACTATGGCTACACCTTC. Translation gives CASSLAAPNYGYTF. The chain has TRBV5-1 and TRBJ1-2, with D unresolved. Germline values: CDR1 SGHRS, CDR2 YFSETQ. The CDR3 has 14 amino acids. V gave up 0 bases and J gave up 0 bases, with 6 bases separating them.

This chain links TRBV7-9 with TRBJ1-4; D possibly corresponds to TRBD1 (5 bases). The V end lost 0 bases, the J end lost 5 bases, and 19 bases lay between the germline ends. The CDR3 loop spans 18 amino acids. CDR1 is SEHNR, CDR2 FQNEAQ, per germline (reference sequence). The DNA of the CDR3 is TGTGCCAGCAGCTTAGCGTATACAGGAGTAACTCGAAATGAAAAACTGTTTTTT. Protein sequence: CASSLAYTGVTRNEKLFF.

This chain's CDR3 is CASSYHPSREAFF. DNA of the CDR3: TGTGCCAGCAGTTATCACCCTTCGCGTGAAGCTTTCTTT. The chain employs TRBV6-2 or TRBV6-3 and TRBJ1-1; D gene ambiguous. Germline values: CDR1 MNHEY, CDR2 SVGEGT. The CDR3 sequence is 13 residues long. Trimming removed 3 bases at V and 7 bases at J, with 12 bases between.

This sequence joins TRBV7-8 and TRBJ1-6; D remains ambiguous. With 5 bases removed from V and 14 bases from J, the gap between germline ends came to 10 bases. Germline-derived CDR1 and CDR2 are SGHVS and FQNEAQ. The CDR3 contains 11 residues. The CDR3 DNA reads TGTGCCAGCAGCCCCCGTAGCACCCTCCACTTT. Protein: CASSPRSTLHF.

The V call is TRBV25-1, the J call TRBJ2-5; the match to TRBD1 covers 11 bases. Unmatched junction bases numbered 2, after V lost 6 bases and J lost 5 bases. Per the germline V gene, CDR1 is MGHDK and CDR2 is SYGVNS. This CDR3 comprises 13 residues. CDR3 nucleotide sequence: TGTGCCAGCAGCGGGGACAGGGGGGAGACCCAGTACTTC. Translation: CASSGDRGETQYF.

The rearrangement uses TRBV10-3 and TRBJ1-3; D ambiguous. CDR3 length: 15 residues. The germline V gene has CDR1 ENHRY and CDR2 SYGVKD. The V end lost 6 bases, the J end lost 0 bases, and 12 bases lay between the germline ends. This CDR3 is CAISSGLHSGNTIYF. The DNA of the CDR3 is TGTGCCATCAGCTCCGGGCTCCACTCTGGAAACACCATATATTTT.

The rearrangement uses TRBV9 and TRBJ2-1, with 8 nucleotides matching TRBD2. The V and J ends lost 4 bases and 4 bases, in that order; junction bases with no gene match: 7. The length of the CDR3 is 15 residues. CDR1 and CDR2 from the germline V gene are SGDLS and YYNGEE. The CDR3 is CASSPRGTSYNEQFF. The CDR3 region has the DNA TGTGCCAGCAGCCCACGAGGGACTAGTTACAATGAGCAGTTCTTC. Combining the CDR3 with reference TRBV9 and TRBJ2-1 gives the whole variable domain DSGVTQTPKHLITATGQRVTLRCSPRSGDLSVYWYQQSLDQGLQFLIQYYNGEERAKGNILERFSAQQFPDLHSELNLSSLELGDSALYFCASSPRGTSYNEQFFGPGTRLTVL.